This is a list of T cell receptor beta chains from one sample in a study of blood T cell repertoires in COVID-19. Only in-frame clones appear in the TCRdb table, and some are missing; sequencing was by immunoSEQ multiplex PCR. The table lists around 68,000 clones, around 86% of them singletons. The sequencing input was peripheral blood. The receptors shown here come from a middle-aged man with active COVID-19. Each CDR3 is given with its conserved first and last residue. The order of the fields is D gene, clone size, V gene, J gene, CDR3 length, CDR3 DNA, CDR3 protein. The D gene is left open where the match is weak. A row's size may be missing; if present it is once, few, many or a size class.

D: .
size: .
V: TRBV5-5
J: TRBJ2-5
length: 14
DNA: TGTGCCAGCAGCTTGGCTACAGGCGGAGAGACCCAGTACTTC
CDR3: CASSLATGGETQYF

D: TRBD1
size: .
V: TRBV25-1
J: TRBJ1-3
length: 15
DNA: TGTGCCAGCAGTGGGCGGACAGGGGCGGGAAACACCATATATTTT
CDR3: CASSGRTGAGNTIYF

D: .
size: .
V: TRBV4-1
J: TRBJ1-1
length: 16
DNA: TGCGCCAGCAGCCAAGTGGAGGGAGGGGGGAACACTGAAGCTTTCTTT
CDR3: CASSQVEGGGNTEAFF

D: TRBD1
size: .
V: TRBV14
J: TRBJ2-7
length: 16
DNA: TGTGCCAGCAGCCAAGAGGGGACAGTATTCTTCTACGAGCAGTACTTC
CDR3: CASSQEGTVFFYEQYF

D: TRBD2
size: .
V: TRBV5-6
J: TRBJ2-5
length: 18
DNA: TGTGCCAGCAGCTTGGGACTAGCGGGAGGGCCTCGGGAAGAGACCCAGTACTTC
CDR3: CASSLGLAGGPREETQYF

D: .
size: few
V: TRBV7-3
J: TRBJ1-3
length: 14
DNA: TGTGCCAGCAGCCATCCCGGTTCTGGAAACACCATATATTTT
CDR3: CASSHPGSGNTIYF

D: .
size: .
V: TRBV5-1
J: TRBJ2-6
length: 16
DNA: TGCGCCAGCAGCTGGAGCCCAGGGTCTGGGGCCAACGTCCTGACTTTC
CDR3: CASSWSPGSGANVLTF

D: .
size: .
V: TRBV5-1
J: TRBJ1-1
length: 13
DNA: TGCGCCAGCAGCACGGGGGTGAACACTGAAGCTTTCTTT
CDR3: CASSTGVNTEAFF

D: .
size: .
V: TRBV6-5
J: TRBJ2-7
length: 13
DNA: TGTGCCAGCAGTTGGGGGACTGCTTACGAGCAGTACTTC
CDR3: CASSWGTAYEQYF

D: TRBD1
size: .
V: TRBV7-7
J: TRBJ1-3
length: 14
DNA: TGTGCTAGCAGCTTAGCAGGGGGTGGAAACACCATATATTTT
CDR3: CASSLAGGGNTIYF

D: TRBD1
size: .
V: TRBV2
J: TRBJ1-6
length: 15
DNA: TGTGCCAGCAGTGATGGACAGGGAGTAGATTCACCCCTCCACTTT
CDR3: CASSDGQGVDSPLHF

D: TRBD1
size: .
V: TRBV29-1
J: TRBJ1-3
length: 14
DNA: TGCAGCGTTGCCCCAGGGGGTTCGGGAAACACCATATATTTT
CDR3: CSVAPGGSGNTIYF

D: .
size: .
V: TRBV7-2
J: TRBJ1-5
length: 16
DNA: TGTGCCAGCAGCTTTCCGGGCAGGGAGGGTAGTCAGCCCCAGCATTTT
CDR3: CASSFPGREGSQPQHF

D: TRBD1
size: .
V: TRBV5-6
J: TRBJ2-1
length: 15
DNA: TGTGCCAGCATCCGACAGGGGGTCTCCTACAATGAGCAGTTCTTC
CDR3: CASIRQGVSYNEQFF

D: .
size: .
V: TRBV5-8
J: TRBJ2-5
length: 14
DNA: TGTGCCAGCAGCCAACAACAGGGTTGGGAGACCCAGTACTTC
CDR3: CASSQQQGWETQYF

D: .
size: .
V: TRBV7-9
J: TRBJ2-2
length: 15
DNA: TGTGCCAGCAGCTCATACAGGGCTATGTCCGGGGAGCTGTTTTTT
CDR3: CASSSYRAMSGELFF

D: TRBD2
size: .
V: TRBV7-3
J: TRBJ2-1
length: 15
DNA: TGTGCCAGCAGTCAAATAGCGGGGGGGTACAATGAGCAGTTCTTC
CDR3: CASSQIAGGYNEQFF

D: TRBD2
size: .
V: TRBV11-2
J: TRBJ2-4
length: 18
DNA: TGTGCCAGCAGCTACCTCGGGCTAGCGGGGCTAGCCAAAAACATTCAGTACTTC
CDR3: CASSYLGLAGLAKNIQYF

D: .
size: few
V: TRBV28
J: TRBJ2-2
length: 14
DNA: TGTGCCAGCAGTTTAAGTGGGGCCACCGGGGAGCTGTTTTTT
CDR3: CASSLSGATGELFF

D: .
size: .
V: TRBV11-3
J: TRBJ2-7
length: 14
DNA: TGTGCCAGCAGCTTAGAGTCAGGGGACTACGAGCAGTACTTC
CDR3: CASSLESGDYEQYF

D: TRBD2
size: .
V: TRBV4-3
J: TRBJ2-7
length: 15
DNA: TGCGCCAGCAGCCAAGGAAGGGCGGGAGCTTACGAGCAGTACTTC
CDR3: CASSQGRAGAYEQYF

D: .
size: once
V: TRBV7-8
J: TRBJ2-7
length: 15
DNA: TGTGCCAGCAGCTTATTTTCGGACTGGACCTACGAGCAGTACTTC
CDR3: CASSLFSDWTYEQYF

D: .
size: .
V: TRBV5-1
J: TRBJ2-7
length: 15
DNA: TGCGCCAGCAGCTTGGAGGCAGGGTCTGGTAACGAGCAGTACTTC
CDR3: CASSLEAGSGNEQYF

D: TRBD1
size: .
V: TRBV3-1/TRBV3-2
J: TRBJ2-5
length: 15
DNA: TGTGCCAGCAGGGACGGACAGGGGCGATCAGAGACCCAGTACTTC
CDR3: CASRDGQGRSETQYF

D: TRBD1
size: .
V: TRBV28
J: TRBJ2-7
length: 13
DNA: TGTGCCAGCAGTTTGGACAGGGTGAAGGAGCAGTACTTC
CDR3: CASSLDRVKEQYF

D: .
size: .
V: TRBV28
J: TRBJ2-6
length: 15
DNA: TGTGCCAGCACTACAGGAGGGTCCGGGGCCAACGTCCTGACTTTC
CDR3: CASTTGGSGANVLTF

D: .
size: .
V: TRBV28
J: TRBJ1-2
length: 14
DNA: TGTGCCAGCAGTTTAGCAGCAGACAGCGATGGCTACACCTTC
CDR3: CASSLAADSDGYTF